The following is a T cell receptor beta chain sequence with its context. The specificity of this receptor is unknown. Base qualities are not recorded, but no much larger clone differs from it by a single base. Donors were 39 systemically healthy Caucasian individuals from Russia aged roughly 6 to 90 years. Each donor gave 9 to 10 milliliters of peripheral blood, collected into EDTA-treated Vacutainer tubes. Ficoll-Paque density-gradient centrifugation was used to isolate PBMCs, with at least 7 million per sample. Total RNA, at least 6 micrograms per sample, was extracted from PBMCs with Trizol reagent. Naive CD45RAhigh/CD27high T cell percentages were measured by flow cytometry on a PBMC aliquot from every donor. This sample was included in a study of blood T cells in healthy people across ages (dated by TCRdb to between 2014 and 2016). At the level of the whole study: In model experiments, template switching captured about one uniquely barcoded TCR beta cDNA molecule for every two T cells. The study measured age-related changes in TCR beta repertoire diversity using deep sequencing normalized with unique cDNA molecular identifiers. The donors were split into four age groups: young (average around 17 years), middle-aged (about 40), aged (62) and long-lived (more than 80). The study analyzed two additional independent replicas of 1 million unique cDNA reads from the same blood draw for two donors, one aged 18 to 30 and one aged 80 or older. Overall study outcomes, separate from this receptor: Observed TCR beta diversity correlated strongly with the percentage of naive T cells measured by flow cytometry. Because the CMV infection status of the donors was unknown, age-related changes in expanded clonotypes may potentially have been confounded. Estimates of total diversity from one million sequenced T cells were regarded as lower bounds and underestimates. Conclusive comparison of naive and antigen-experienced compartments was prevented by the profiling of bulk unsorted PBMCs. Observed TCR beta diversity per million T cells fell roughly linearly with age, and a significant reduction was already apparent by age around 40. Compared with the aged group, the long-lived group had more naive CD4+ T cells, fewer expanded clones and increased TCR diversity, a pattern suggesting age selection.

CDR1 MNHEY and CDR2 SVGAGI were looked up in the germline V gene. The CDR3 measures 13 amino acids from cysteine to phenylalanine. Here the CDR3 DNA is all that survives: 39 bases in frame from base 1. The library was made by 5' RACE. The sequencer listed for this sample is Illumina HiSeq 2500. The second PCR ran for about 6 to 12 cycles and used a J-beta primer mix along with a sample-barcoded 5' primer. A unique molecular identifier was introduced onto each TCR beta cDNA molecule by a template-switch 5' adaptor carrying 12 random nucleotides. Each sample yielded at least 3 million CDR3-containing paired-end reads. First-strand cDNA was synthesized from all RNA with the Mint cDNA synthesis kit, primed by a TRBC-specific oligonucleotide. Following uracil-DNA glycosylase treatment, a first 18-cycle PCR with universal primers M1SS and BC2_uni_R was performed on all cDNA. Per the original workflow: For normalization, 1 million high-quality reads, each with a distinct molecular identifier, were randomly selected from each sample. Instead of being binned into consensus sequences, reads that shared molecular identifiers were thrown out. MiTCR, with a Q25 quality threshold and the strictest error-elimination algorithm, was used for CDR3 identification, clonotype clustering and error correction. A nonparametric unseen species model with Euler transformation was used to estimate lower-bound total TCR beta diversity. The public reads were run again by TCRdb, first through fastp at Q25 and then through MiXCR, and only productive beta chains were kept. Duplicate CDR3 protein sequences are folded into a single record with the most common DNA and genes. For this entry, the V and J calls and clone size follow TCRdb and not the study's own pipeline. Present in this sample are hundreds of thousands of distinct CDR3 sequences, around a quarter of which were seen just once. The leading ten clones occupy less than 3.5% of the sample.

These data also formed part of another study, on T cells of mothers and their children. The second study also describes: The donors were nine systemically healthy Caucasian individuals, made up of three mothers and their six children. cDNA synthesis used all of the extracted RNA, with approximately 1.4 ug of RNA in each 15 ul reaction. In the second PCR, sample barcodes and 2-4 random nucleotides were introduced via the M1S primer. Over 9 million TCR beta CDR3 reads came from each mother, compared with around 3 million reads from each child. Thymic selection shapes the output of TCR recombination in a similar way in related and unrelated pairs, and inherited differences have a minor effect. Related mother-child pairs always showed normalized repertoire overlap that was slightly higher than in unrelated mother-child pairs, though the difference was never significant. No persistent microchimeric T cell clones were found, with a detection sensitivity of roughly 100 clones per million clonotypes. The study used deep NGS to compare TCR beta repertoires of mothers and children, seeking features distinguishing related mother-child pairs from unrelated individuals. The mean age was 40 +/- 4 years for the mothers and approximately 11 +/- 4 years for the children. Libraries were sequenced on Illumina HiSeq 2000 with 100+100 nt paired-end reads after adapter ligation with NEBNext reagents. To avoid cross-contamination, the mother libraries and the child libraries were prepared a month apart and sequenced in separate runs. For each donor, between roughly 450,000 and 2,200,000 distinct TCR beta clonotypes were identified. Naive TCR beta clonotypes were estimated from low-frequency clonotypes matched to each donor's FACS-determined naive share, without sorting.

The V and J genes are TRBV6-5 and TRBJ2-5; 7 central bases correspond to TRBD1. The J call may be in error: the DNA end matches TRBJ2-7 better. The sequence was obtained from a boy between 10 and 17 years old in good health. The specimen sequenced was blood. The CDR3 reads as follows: CASRARQGGEQYF. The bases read TGTGCCAGCAGAGCCAGACAGGGTGGCGAGCAGTACTTC.